This T cell receptor beta chain was retrieved from a study of blood T cell repertoires in COVID-19. Turning to the study itself: Acute and convalescent COVID-19 specimens originated in the United States, Italy and Spain.

Germline values: CDR1 SGHNT, CDR2 YYREEE (reference sequence). With V trimmed by 0 bases and J by 8 bases, 5 bases remained unmatched. The CDR3 runs to 15 residues. Per the authors' pipeline: Quantification of nucleated cells was approximated via reference gene primer amplification. Sequencing was performed with immunoSEQ multiplex PCR; in TCRdb, only in-frame clones are kept and a portion is missing. V, J and clone size are taken as reported in that table, and D and trimming were inferred from the DNA itself. The table shows roughly 230,000 clones, with more than 65% occurring only once. The TCR comes from a woman older than 75 with acute or convalescent COVID-19. The sample taken for sequencing was peripheral blood. J is TRBJ1-6 and V is TRBV5-4, with 7 bases that match TRBD1. CDR3 protein: CASSLAAGTDSPLHF. The CDR3 nucleotides read TGTGCCAGCAGCTTGGCCGCAGGGACAGATTCACCCCTCCACTTT.